Presented here are 29 T cell receptor beta chains from one specimen sequenced in a study of shared clonotypes between healthy human individuals. Profiled with immunoSEQ multiplex PCR; TCRdb holds only in-frame clones, not every one. The sample gives around 2.1 million clones, approximately 94% of which show up once; 1.5% to 2% is in the top ten. Only CD45RO-negative cells positively selected for CCR7 counted as naive CD8 cells, so terminally differentiated effector memory CD45RA+ cells were excluded. Material: naive CD8+ T cells from PBMCs. Source of these receptors: a man aged 18 to 30 in good health. Some clones in this sample may be carry-over from other donors' samples.

This clone has only a few counts. The rearrangement joins TRBV4-3 to TRBJ1-1; no firm D call. CDR1 LGHNA and CDR2 YSLEER come from the germline V gene. V gave up 1 base and J gave up 1 base, with 10 bases separating them. The CDR3 has 15 residues. The CDR3 sequence: CASSQVLASNTEAFF. In DNA, the CDR3 is TGCGCCAGCAGCCAAGTGTTAGCCTCGAACACTGAAGCTTTCTTT.

The chain employs TRBV19 and TRBJ2-2, with 11 bases matching TRBD2. Germline V lookup: CDR1 LNHDA, CDR2 SQIVND (reference sequence). The V segment lost 6 bases and the J segment 1 base; nucleotides outside the gene matches: 4. The CDR3 is 16 residues long. In DNA form, the CDR3 reads TGTGCCAGTAGGCCGACTAGCGGGATGAACACCGGGGAGCTGTTTTTT. Translation gives CASRPTSGMNTGELFF.

The gene calls are TRBV21-1 and TRBJ1-1. TRBV21-1 is a pseudogene locus. There are 13 residues in the CDR3. The CDR3 DNA is TGTGCCAGCAGCGCCTCATCGGGGCAAGAAGCTTTCTTT. Translating it yields CASSASSGQEAFF.

This chain connects TRBV5-6 to TRBJ1-2, with D perhaps TRBD1 (6 bases). Germline V lookup: CDR1 SGHDT, CDR2 YYEEEE. The CDR3 covers 15 residues. V shed 4 bases and J shed 3 bases, with 16 bases lying between them. Here the CDR3 reads CASSGRGRFDYGYTF. The CDR3 DNA sequence: TGTGCCAGCAGCGGCAGGGGCCGATTCGACTATGGCTACACCTTC. The complete variable domain, with remaining parts taken from reference TRBV5-6 and TRBJ1-2, reads DAGVTQSPTHLIKTRGQQVTLRCSPKSGHDTVSWYQQALGQGPQFIFQYYEEEERQRGNFPDRFSGHQFPNYSSELNVNALLLGDSALYLCASSGRGRFDYGYTFGSGTRLTVV.

For this clone: The sample contains more than one DNA sequence encoding this CDR3. The chain joins TRBV7-9 to TRBJ2-7; D may match TRBD1 or TRBD2 (5 bases each). The CDR3 length is 14 residues. Trimming left V 3 bases short and J 2 bases short, with 11 bases between. In germline, CDR1 is SEHNR, CDR2 FQNEAQ (reference sequence). CDR3 sequence reads: CASSFSGQTYEQYF. CDR3 DNA sequence: TGTGCCAGCAGCTTTTCGGGGCAGACCTACGAGCAGTACTTC.

The V gene is TRBV7-8, the J gene TRBJ2-5; tentatively, D is TRBD1 (5 bases). Germline V gene lookup returns CDR1 SGHVS and CDR2 FQNEAQ. The germline V and J ends were trimmed by 3 bases and 3 bases, with 11 bases remaining between them. This CDR3 comprises 14 residues. The CDR3 bases are TGTGCCAGCAGCTTCGGGTGGGGCAAAGAGACCCAGTACTTC. Its translation is CASSFGWGKETQYF.

V usage is TRBV4-1 and J usage is TRBJ2-2; D gene unclear. Trimming shortened V by 2 bases and J by 5 bases, and 6 bases separated the two germline ends. The germline V gene encodes CDR1 MGHRA and CDR2 YSYEKL. The CDR3 extends over 13 amino acids. The chain's CDR3 is CASSQIGTGELFF. In DNA form, the CDR3 reads TGCGCCAGCAGCCAAATCGGTACCGGGGAGCTGTTTTTT.

The chain combines TRBV28 with TRBJ1-2; D gene unclear. The CDR3 sequence is 15 residues long. Trimming left V 2 bases short and J 3 bases short, with 13 bases between. Germline CDR1 MDHEN, CDR2 SYDVKM. DNA of the CDR3: TGTGCCAGCAGTTTAATTTGGGTATCGGACTATGGCTACACCTTC. Protein sequence: CASSLIWVSDYGYTF.

The genes are TRBV9 and TRBJ2-5; D may be TRBD1 or TRBD2 (6 bases each). CDR1 and CDR2 from the germline V gene are SGDLS and YYNGEE. This CDR3 comprises 19 residues. The V end was cut by 3 bases, the J end by 4 bases, with 28 bases between. CDR3 amino acids: CASSGRTAGTQPSLETQYF. In DNA, the CDR3 is TGTGCCAGCAGCGGGAGGACAGCGGGTACCCAACCTTCCTTAGAGACCCAGTACTTC.

Only one count was recorded for this clone. The J gene is TRBJ1-1, the V gene TRBV2, with 8 positions matching TRBD1. The ends lost 6 bases at V and 4 bases at J; junction bases unmatched: 13. Germline loops: CDR1 SNHLY, CDR2 FYNNEI. The CDR3 length is 16 residues. The CDR3 sequence: CASRSRQGSSSTEAFF. In DNA, the CDR3 is TGTGCCAGCAGGTCCCGACAGGGGTCGAGTAGCACTGAAGCTTTCTTT.

The J gene is TRBJ2-2, the V gene TRBV7-8; D ambiguous. Deletions cut 8 bases from V and 0 bases from J, with 13 bases between. Germline lookup yields CDR1 SGHVS and CDR2 FQNEAQ. This CDR3 contains 15 residues. CDR3 amino acids: CASPLPLANTGELFF. The CDR3 bases are TGTGCCAGCCCTCTTCCCCTGGCGAACACCGGGGAGCTGTTTTTT.

V is TRBV2 and J is TRBJ2-3, with TRBD2 as a possible D gene (6 bases). This CDR3 is 15 amino acids long. V shed 0 bases and J shed 0 bases, with 7 bases lying between them. Germline V lookup: CDR1 SNHLY, CDR2 FYNNEI. CDR3 in DNA: TGTGCCAGCAGTGAAGCTGGGACTAGCACAGATACGCAGTATTTT. This translates into CASSEAGTSTDTQYF.

The rearrangement joins TRBV28 to TRBJ2-7; TRBD1 might be the D (6 bases). V was cut by 3 bases and J by 2 bases, with 14 bases left in between. Per the germline V gene, CDR1 is MDHEN and CDR2 is SYDVKM. The CDR3 runs 15 residues. The CDR3 sequence: CASSFGGPRTYEQYF. CDR3 coding DNA: TGTGCCAGCAGTTTTGGGGGCCCCAGGACCTACGAGCAGTACTTC.

This chain joins TRBV19 and TRBJ1-2; D gene ambiguous. The CDR3 is 17 residues long. The germline CDR1 and CDR2 sequences are LNHDA and SQIVND (reference sequence). V was shortened by 5 bases and J by 3 bases, with 22 bases between the two germline ends. This chain's CDR3 is CASSVGKHYEFHYGYTF. For the CDR3, the DNA is TGTGCCAGTAGTGTAGGGAAACACTACGAATTTCACTATGGCTACACCTTC.

This clone was counted a few times. V and J are TRBV15 and TRBJ1-1; D remains ambiguous. CDR3 length: 13 amino acids. Germline V CDR1 and CDR2: LNHNV, YYDKDF (reference sequence). V lost 1 base to trimming and J lost 6 bases, with 9 bases between them. CDR3 bases: TGTGCCACCAGCAGAGTGGCAGCCGCTGAAGCTTTCTTT. Translating it yields CATSRVAAAEAFF.

The V and J genes are TRBV4-1 and TRBJ2-5, with a weak D call TRBD1 (6 bases). The last part of the DNA fits TRBJ2-7 better; the J call may be wrong. Germline V gene data show CDR1 as MGHRA and CDR2 as YSYEKL. This CDR3 region has 15 residues. Here the CDR3 reads CASSQSDSFSYEQYF. The DNA of the CDR3 is TGCGCCAGCAGCCAATCGGACAGCTTCTCCTACGAGCAGTACTTC.

The chain links TRBV9 to TRBJ2-7; D possibly corresponds to TRBD1 (6 bases). This CDR3 has 16 residues. V lost 4 bases and J lost 5, with 22 bases in between. CDR1 and CDR2 from the germline V gene are SGDLS and YYNGEE. CDR3 sequence: CASSSNPRTEVNEQYF. CDR3 DNA: TGTGCCAGCAGCTCAAACCCCCGGACAGAGGTGAACGAGCAGTACTTC.

This chain connects TRBV29-1 to TRBJ1-3; the D is unclear. Trimming took 2 bases from V and 2 from J, leaving 10 bases between them. The germline V gene encodes CDR1 SQVTM and CDR2 ANQGSEA. The CDR3 extends over 14 amino acids. The CDR3 spells CSVERDDPGNTIYF. CDR3 bases: TGCAGCGTTGAACGAGACGACCCTGGAAACACCATATATTTT.

The J gene is TRBJ2-1, the V gene TRBV28, with 9 nucleotides matching TRBD2. Per germline, CDR1 MDHEN and CDR2 SYDVKM. The CDR3 spans 14 residues. V trimming: 6 bases; J trimming: 2 bases; junction bases outside the gene matches: 2. In DNA, the CDR3 is TGTGCCAGCAGGAAGCGGGGGGCCTACAATGAGCAGTTCTTC. This encodes CASRKRGAYNEQFF.

The chain is built from TRBV9 and TRBJ2-2, with 12 nucleotides matching TRBD2. Germline loops: CDR1 SGDLS, CDR2 YYNGEE. Trimming cost V 4 bases and J 4 bases; bases outside gene matches: 23. This CDR3 comprises 22 residues. This CDR3 reads CASSSQKGGRLAGGPGTGELFF. CDR3 in DNA: TGTGCCAGCAGCTCACAAAAAGGGGGTCGGCTAGCGGGAGGGCCAGGCACCGGGGAGCTGTTTTTT.

The chain has TRBV28 and TRBJ1-5; D might be TRBD1 (6 bases). The CDR3 loop spans 15 amino acids. The germline gives CDR1 MDHEN, CDR2 SYDVKM. The V end lost 6 bases, the J end lost 3 bases, and 15 bases lay between the germline ends. The CDR3 loop is CASRNRDNSNQPQHF. The CDR3 nucleotides read TGTGCCAGCAGGAACCGGGACAACTCCAATCAGCCCCAGCATTTT.

The V call is TRBV5-1, the J call TRBJ2-1, with D tentatively TRBD2 (6 bases). Germline CDR1 SGHRS, CDR2 YFSETQ. CDR3 length: 16 amino acids. Trimming removed 0 bases from V and 4 bases from J, with 14 bases in between. The CDR3 nucleotides are TGCGCCAGCAGCTTGGGCGGGACCCAACGGTACAATGAGCAGTTCTTC. Protein sequence: CASSLGGTQRYNEQFF.

The CDR3 bases are TGTGCCAGCAGTTCCTCGACAGGCGCATATGGCTACACCTTC. It specifies CASSSSTGAYGYTF. The genes are TRBV28 and TRBJ1-2; TRBD1 might be the D (6 bases). The V end was cut by 4 bases, the J end by 5 bases, with 14 bases between. The CDR3 loop spans 14 amino acids. The V gene's germline CDR1 is MDHEN and CDR2 SYDVKM.

The count of this clone is one. The rearrangement uses TRBV27 and TRBJ2-3; maybe TRBD1 (5 bases). Trimming cost V 3 bases and J 2 bases, with 9 bases left between them. This CDR3 has 14 residues. The germline V gene encodes CDR1 MNHEY and CDR2 SMNVEV (reference sequence). The CDR3 protein is CASSFQGSTDTQYF. The CDR3 nucleotides are TGTGCCAGCAGTTTTCAGGGATCCACAGATACGCAGTATTTT.

The chain joins TRBV9 to TRBJ2-1; D call uncertain. Germline CDR1 reads SGDLS; CDR2 reads YYNGEE. V lost 3 bases, J lost 7 bases, and 11 bases lay in between. CDR3 size: 13 residues. CDR3 residues: CASSAPWGNEQFF. The CDR3 region has the DNA TGTGCCAGCAGCGCGCCGTGGGGTAATGAGCAGTTCTTC.

The V and J genes are TRBV4-2 and TRBJ1-5; D is unclear. CDR3 length: 16 amino acids. The V end was cut by 0 bases, the J end by 2 bases, with 11 bases between. The germline V gene encodes CDR1 LGHNA and CDR2 YNFKEQ. CDR3 coding DNA: TGTGCCAGCAGCCAAGAACGGGGTTTTCGCAATCAGCCCCAGCATTTT. It codes for CASSQERGFRNQPQHF.

This clone was picked up one time. The chain recombines TRBV6-5 with TRBJ2-5, with 7 bases fitting TRBD1. V trimming: 6 bases; J trimming: 1 base; junction bases outside the gene matches: 2. The CDR3 extends over 13 amino acids. CDR1 is MNHEY and CDR2 is SVGAGI in the germline V gene. As DNA, the CDR3 is TGTGCCAGCAGAGGGACAGCCCAAGAGACCCAGTACTTC. Translation gives CASRGTAQETQYF.

The gene calls are TRBV28 and TRBJ2-3, with D possibly TRBD2 on 6 matching bases. The CDR3 has 17 residues. The V and J ends lost 6 bases and 6 bases respectively, with 25 bases between them. Per germline, CDR1 MDHEN and CDR2 SYDVKM. The DNA of the CDR3 is TGTGCCAGCAGCAAATTTCCCCCCGCTAGCGAGCTTGATACGCAGTATTTT. Translation: CASSKFPPASELDTQYF.

DNA of the CDR3: TGTGCCTGGACCTTGACAGGGGGCTGGAATGAGCAGTTCTTC. Translation: CAWTLTGGWNEQFF. This chain uses TRBV30 with TRBJ2-1; 10 bases are a match to TRBD1. CDR3 size: 14 residues. Germline CDR1 is GTSNPN and CDR2 is SVGIG (reference sequence). V gave up 4 bases and J gave up 7 bases; unmatched junction bases: 7.